The clone carrying this T cell receptor (beta chain) was observed many times. What it binds is unknown. J gave up 0 bases and V 7 bases, and 6 bases lay outside the gene matches. The CDR3 consists of 15 residues. CDR1 is MNHNS, CDR2 SASEGT, per germline. These data belong to a study of regulatory T cells in long-lasting Graves disease. Study-wide points: TRBV28, TRBJ1-2 and TRBJ2-5 were favored in persistent disease.

Arm-PCR of CDR3 regions with iRepertoire HTBI primers generated TCR beta libraries. TCRdb re-called the multiplex PCR reads through MiXCR, storing one row per CDR3 protein. The table includes around 250,000 distinct CDR3 sequences, about 17% detected once. Time point denoted: newly diagnosed GD, antithyroid drugs for less than 3 months. PBMC RNA was the source of the TCR library. This sample also belongs to another study, concerning T cells in Graves' hyperthyroidism and ophthalmopathy. In that study: Most clonotypes expanded in thyroid above 0.001 were likewise present in blood.

The receptor's source is a woman in her twenties or thirties with Graves disease. This chain uses TRBV6-1 with TRBJ1-1; 9 positions match TRBD1. The starting material was peripheral blood mononuclear cells (PBMCs), obtained at new diagnosis, from a patient treated with antithyroid drugs. The CDR3 DNA reads as TGTGCCAGCAACCGATGGACAGGGGTGAACACTGAAGCTTTCTTT. It encodes CASNRWTGVNTEAFF.